This T cell receptor (beta chain) originates from a study of cytomegalovirus exposure and HLA in healthy donors. CDR3 size: 15 residues. The V gene's germline CDR1 is SGHAT and CDR2 FQNNGV. Primers included in the PCR were 60 Vbeta and 13 Jbeta primers. Sequenced by immunoSEQ multiplex PCR; TCRdb stores in-frame clones only, minus some. The sample lists around 150,000 clones; around 78% were seen once. Concerning this clone itself: One end of the junction varies from germline; a read error may be responsible. This sample also contains other DNA sequences that code for the same CDR3.

This TCR was sampled from a man aged 35 to 55 in good health and CMV-seronegative. This sequence joins TRBV11-2 and TRBJ2-3; possibly TRBD2 for D (6 bases). Sequencing input: PBMCs. The DNA of the CDR3 is TGTGCCAGCAGCCCATATCCTACTAGCACGGATACGCAGTATTTT. It yields the protein CASSPYPTSTDTQYF. Full variable domain (missing parts from reference TRBV11-2 and TRBJ2-3): EAGVAQSPRYKIIEKRQSVAFWCNPISGHATLYWYQQILGQGPKLLIQFQNNGVVDDSQLPKDRFSAERLKGVDSTLKIQPAKLEDSAVYLCASSPYPTSTDTQYFGPGTRLTVL.